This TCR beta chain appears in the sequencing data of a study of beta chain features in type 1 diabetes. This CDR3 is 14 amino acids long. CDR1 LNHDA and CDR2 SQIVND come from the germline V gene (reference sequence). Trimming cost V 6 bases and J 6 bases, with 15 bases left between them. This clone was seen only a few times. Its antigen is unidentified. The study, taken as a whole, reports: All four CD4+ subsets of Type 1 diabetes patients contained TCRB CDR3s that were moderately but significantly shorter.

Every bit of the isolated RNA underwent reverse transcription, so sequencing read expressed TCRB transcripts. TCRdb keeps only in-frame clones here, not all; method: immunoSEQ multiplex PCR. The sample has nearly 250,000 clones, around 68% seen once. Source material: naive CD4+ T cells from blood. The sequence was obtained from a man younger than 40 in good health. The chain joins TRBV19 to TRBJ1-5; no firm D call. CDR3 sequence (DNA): TGTGCCAGTAGATACAACCATGGTCCTCAGCCCCAGCATTTT. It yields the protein CASRYNHGPQPQHF.